This note documents a single T cell receptor (beta chain) sequence. The data are from a study of blood T cell repertoires in COVID-19. The method was immunoSEQ multiplex PCR; TCRdb's version includes in-frame clones alone and lacks a portion of them. The sample consists of 190,000 or so clones, approximately 86% of them appearing once. Germline CDR1 and CDR2: KGHSH and LQKENI. This CDR3 contains 15 residues. Trimming at V came to 4 bases and at J to 4 bases, leaving 9 bases not matched to a gene. The rearrangement links TRBV18 to TRBJ1-2; TRBD1 matches at 7 bases. This TCR came from a man aged 35-49 years with active or convalescent COVID-19. Sample: peripheral blood. The CDR3 DNA is TGTGCCAGCTCACAAAATGGGGACAGCCCCTATGGCTACACCTTC. Amino acid sequence: CASSQNGDSPYGYTF. The whole variable domain, filled in from reference TRBV18 and TRBJ1-2, reads NAGVMQNPRHLVRRRGQEARLRCSPMKGHSHVYWYRQLPEEGLKFMVYLQKENIIDESGMPKERFSAEFPKEGPSILRIQQVVRGDSAAYFCASSQNGDSPYGYTFGSGTRLTVV.